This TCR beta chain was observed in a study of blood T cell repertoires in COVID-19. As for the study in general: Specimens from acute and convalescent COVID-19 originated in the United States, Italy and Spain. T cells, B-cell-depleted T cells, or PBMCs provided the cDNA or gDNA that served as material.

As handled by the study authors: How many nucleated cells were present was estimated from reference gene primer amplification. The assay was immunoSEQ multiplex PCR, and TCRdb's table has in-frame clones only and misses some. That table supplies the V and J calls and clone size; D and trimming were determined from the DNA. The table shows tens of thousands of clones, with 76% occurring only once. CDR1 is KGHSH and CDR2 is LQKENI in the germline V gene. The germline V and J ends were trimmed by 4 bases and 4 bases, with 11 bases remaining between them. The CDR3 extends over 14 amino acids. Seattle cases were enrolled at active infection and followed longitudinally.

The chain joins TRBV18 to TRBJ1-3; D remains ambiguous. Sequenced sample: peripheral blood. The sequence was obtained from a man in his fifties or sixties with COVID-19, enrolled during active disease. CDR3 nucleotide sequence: TGTGCCAGCTCACACGCCCCGGAGGGAAACACCATATATTTT. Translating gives CASSHAPEGNTIYF.